This T cell receptor (beta chain) originates from a study of blood T cell repertoires in COVID-19. Study at large: Spain, Italy and the United States supplied samples that represented acute and convalescent COVID-19. PBMCs, B-cell-depleted T cells, or T cells were the source of the cDNA or gDNA that made up the material.

CDR3 size: 13 residues. Germline-derived CDR1 and CDR2 are SGHAT and FQNNGV. V was pared by 1 base and J by 7 bases, with 5 bases between. In the original processing: Scientists estimated how many nucleated cells there were by amplifying reference gene primers. TCRdb's table, derived via immunoSEQ multiplex PCR, lists solely in-frame clones and lacks some. V and J calls and clone size follow that table, whereas D and trimming were derived from the DNA. Found here are approximately 260,000 clones, approximately 80% of them singletons; the top ten hold roughly 4.6%. This chain links TRBV11-2 with TRBJ1-6; TRBD1 might be the D (5 bases). This clonotype was sampled from a woman older than 75 with active or convalescent COVID-19. The specimen sequenced was peripheral blood. The DNA of the CDR3 is TGTGCCAGCAGCTTAGGACAGAATTCACCCCTCCACTTT. This encodes CASSLGQNSPLHF.